This T cell receptor (beta chain) is from a study of shared clonotypes between healthy human individuals (dated by TCRdb to 2019 to 2021). About the study as a whole: A few men and two women, aged 18 to 49 years, made up the cohort. For each donor, three plates each were used for CD4 naive and CD4 memory, two plates were used for CD8 naive, and one plate was used for CD8 memory. To estimate repertoire size and how much clonotype sharing occurs between individuals, the study deeply sequenced the blood TCR repertoires of five healthy adults. To increase sequencing depth and limit assay-specific biases, different laboratories used diverse techniques to prepare libraries and sequence TCR repertoires. Leukapheresis yielded between about 0.9 and 10 billion PBMCs per donor. The paper as a whole reports these results and caveats: Across a few donors, approximately 5% of naive CD4, around 3.5% of naive CD8, roughly 2.3% of memory CD4, and 0.4% of memory CD8 clonotypes were shared. Pairwise subsampling led to the expectation that sequencing depth would affect the degree of clonotype sharing among donors. Naive subsets generally had larger estimated clonotype richness than memory subsets did. Incomplete sequencing was indicated by rarefaction of sorted-subset datasets, despite the large sequencing depth. Sampling was limited to blood, and TCR repertoires in tissue likely differ from TCR repertoires in blood. Because the study included only a small number of donors, the genetic and exposure-history diversity represented was limited. Clonotypes shared by all four sorted-subset donors showed higher generation probabilities than non-shared clonotypes.

TCR CDR3 regions were amplified from genomic DNA by multiplex PCR using the deep immunoSEQ assay. Extracted genomic DNA from each cell subset was spread evenly across all wells of several immunoSEQ 96-well plates, with each plate serving as a replicate. For sorted subsets, 150 to 200 ng genomic DNA, equal to 30,000 or so T cell genomes, was loaded into each replicate PCR. The purified libraries were quantified using a Qubit 3.0 fluorometer, sized with a Bioanalyzer 2100, and then quantified again using the KAPA Library Quantification kit. Every immunoSEQ 96-well plate was sequenced on a separate single-read 150-cycle Illumina NextSeq 550 flow cell. In the original analysis: Because the immunoSEQ output included only junctional sequences and no quality scores, the filtering could not be the same as the filtering used for full-length reads. Sequences were annotated with PyIR, a Python wrapper for IgBLAST v1.9, and V/J genes and CDR3 were assigned using IMGT germline references. Reads with weak V/J assignments (E-value above 1e-6), missing CDR3, stop codons, out-of-frame junctions, or ambiguous translated residues were removed. A V3J clonotype was defined by an identical inferred V gene, J gene, and CDR3 amino acid sequence. The percentage overlap between two repertoires was calculated by dividing the number of shared unique clonotypes by the size of the smaller repertoire. Three approaches were used to assess repertoire richness: RTK rarefaction, the Chao1 estimator, and Recon v2.1 estimates of unobserved clonotypes. OLGA was used to compute generation probabilities for all TCRbeta clonotypes that the gDNA method yielded from a handful of donors. The immuneACCESS repertoire file appears here via TCRdb, limited to in-frame rearrangements. These files lack a portion of the clones; in checked studies, under half of the deficit traces to unresolved V genes, and the cause of the others is not known. V and J calls and clone size are as listed in that table; D and trimming were resolved from the DNA. This sample holds under 2,000,000 clones; over 85% were observed only once. Roughly 1% of the sample lies in the top ten.

Of note for this clone: There is no known antigen for this receptor. Base quality data are lacking; no much larger clone is found one base away.

CD8 naive samples were CD45RO-negative cells positively selected for CCR7, giving a CD45RA+CCR7+ population that excluded TemRA cells. Healthy HIV-negative adults with no recently reported acute infections or vaccinations were included as donors. Every donor was a Caucasian adult living in Nashville, Tennessee, USA. After blood collection by leukapheresis, PBMCs were isolated using Ficoll-Histopaque density gradient centrifugation and then cryopreserved in the vapor phase of liquid nitrogen. Purity and quantity of every magnetically sorted T cell population were checked by analytical flow cytometry. Each sorted fraction had its genomic DNA isolated and then quantified by UV absorbance on a Nanodrop 2000c. Inclusive of the bounding cysteine and phenylalanine, the CDR3 is 15 residues long. Only CDR3 DNA is held: 45 bases, read in frame from base 1. Via the germline V gene, CDR1 is LGHNA and CDR2 YSLEER. The junction shows trimming of 4 bases on V and 2 bases on J, plus 14 bases between the germline ends.

The sequence derives from a man in his late teens or twenties in good health. The material sequenced was naive CD8+ T cells sorted from blood. The cell subset or site label, read with the paper, signifies: CD45RA+CCR7+. Here the chain combines TRBV4-3 and TRBJ1-2; the D gene is unclear. DNA sequence: TGCGCCAGCAGCCCGGGTCCTCTGATGAACTATGGCTACACCTTC. Its coded protein is CASSPGPLMNYGYTF.